Shown below are 29 T cell receptor beta chains from a single sample sequenced in a study of beta chain features in type 1 diabetes. As every portion of the isolated RNA was reverse transcribed, the sequencing read expressed TCRB transcripts. The table came from immunoSEQ multiplex PCR; TCRdb's copy has only in-frame clones and leaves some out. The data hold just over 600,000 clones, with 15% to 18% observed a single time. Sequencing used naive CD4+ T cells from blood. The origin of the receptors is a man between 18 and 35 years old in good health.

The V gene is TRBV7-2, the J gene TRBJ1-4, with D uncertain. The V end lost 1 base, the J end lost 7 bases, and 7 bases lay between the germline ends. The CDR3 is made up of 13 amino acids. Germline V gene sequence: CDR1 SGHTA, CDR2 FQGNSA. The CDR3 DNA sequence: TGTGCCAGCAGCTTAGGAGTGATTGAAAAACTGTTTTTT. It specifies CASSLGVIEKLFF.

This chain connects TRBV18 to TRBJ2-5; D may be TRBD2 (6 bases). Germline V gives CDR1 KGHSH, CDR2 LQKENI. The V and J ends lost 2 bases and 5 bases respectively, with 6 bases between them. CDR3 size: 12 residues. This CDR3 is CASSPAGETQYF. The CDR3 nucleotides read TGTGCCAGCTCACCAGCGGGGGAGACCCAGTACTTC. The whole variable domain, remainder taken from reference TRBV18 and TRBJ2-5, is NAGVMQNPRHLVRRRGQEARLRCSPMKGHSHVYWYRQLPEEGLKFMVYLQKENIIDESGMPKERFSAEFPKEGPSILRIQQVVRGDSAAYFCASSPAGETQYFGPGTRLLVL.

The V gene is TRBV7-2, the J gene TRBJ1-1; no clear D gene. The CDR3 is made up of 16 amino acids. CDR1 is SGHTA, CDR2 FQGNSA, per germline. Trimming left V 5 bases short and J 2 bases short, with 18 bases between. The CDR3 region is CASSPPLGRINTEAFF. As DNA, the CDR3 is TGTGCCAGCAGCCCCCCCTTAGGGAGGATTAACACTGAAGCTTTCTTT.

The V call is TRBV5-1, the J call TRBJ2-3; D unresolved. V dropped 2 bases and J dropped 4 bases, with 5 bases sitting between them. CDR1 is SGHRS, CDR2 YFSETQ, per germline. The CDR3 extends over 12 amino acids. The CDR3 coding sequence is TGCGCCAGCAGCTTTACGGCAGATACGCAGTATTTT. As protein: CASSFTADTQYF.

This clone was counted between two and nine times. The J gene is TRBJ2-1, the V gene TRBV1. TRBV1 is noted as a pseudogene. The CDR3 spans 16 residues. The CDR3 protein is CTSSQDPTHAYNEQFF. CDR3 bases: TGCACCAGCAGCCAAGATCCCACGCATGCCTACAATGAGCAGTTCTTC.

This clone has a handful of counts. J is TRBJ1-2 and V is TRBV7-2; TRBD1 matches 7 bases. Trimming cost V 3 bases and J 2 bases; bases outside gene matches: 6. CDR3 length: 15 amino acids. The germline gives CDR1 SGHTA, CDR2 FQGNSA. The DNA of the CDR3 is TGTGCCAGCAGCTTGAGAGGAGGGGGCAACTATGGCTACACCTTC. Translation: CASSLRGGGNYGYTF.

This clone occurred a few times. The V gene is TRBV9, the J gene TRBJ2-1, with TRBD2 identical over 9 bases. Germline V CDR1 and CDR2: SGDLS, YYNGEE. Losses at the gene ends were 0 bases for V and 0 bases for J; bases not matched to a gene: 4. This CDR3 spans 17 amino acids. In DNA form, the CDR3 reads TGTGCCAGCAGCGTAGAAGGTAGCGGGAGCTCCTACAATGAGCAGTTCTTC. Translated: CASSVEGSGSSYNEQFF.

The CDR3 DNA is TGTGCCAGCTCACCACCCATGGGCAGGAAAACCTACGAGCAGTACTTC. Amino acids: CASSPPMGRKTYEQYF. The gene calls are TRBV18 and TRBJ2-7; D gene ambiguous. Germline values: CDR1 KGHSH, CDR2 LQKENI. V was cut by 0 bases and J by 2 bases, with 14 bases left in between. The CDR3 has 16 amino acids.

The chain combines TRBV10-3 with TRBJ1-1; D ambiguous. This CDR3 has 14 amino acids. From germline, CDR1 is ENHRY and CDR2 SYGVKD. The V and J ends lost 0 bases and 1 base respectively, with 6 bases between them. CDR3 sequence reads: CAISESDKNTEAFF. As DNA, the CDR3 is TGTGCCATCAGTGAGTCTGACAAGAACACTGAAGCTTTCTTT.

This clone came up a few times. The CDR3 bases are TGTGCCAGCGACGGGTTGGGGGCAACCTACAATGAGCAGTTCTTC. This encodes CASDGLGATYNEQFF. The chain uses TRBV5-5 and TRBJ2-1; D possibly corresponds to TRBD1 (6 bases). The CDR3 is 15 amino acids. The V end was cut by 7 bases, the J end by 2 bases, with 16 bases between. CDR1 is SGHKS, CDR2 YYEKEE, per germline (reference sequence).

Only a few counts were recorded for this clone. The chain carries TRBV5-1 and TRBJ2-2; 10 bases match TRBD1. V lost 4 bases and J lost 4; bases outside the gene matches: 1. This CDR3 is 14 amino acids long. The germline CDR1 and CDR2 sequences are SGHRS and YFSETQ. CDR3 sequence reads: CASSRDRGTGELFF. CDR3 DNA sequence: TGCGCCAGCAGCCGGGACAGGGGCACCGGGGAGCTGTTTTTT.

The chain combines TRBV11-2 with TRBJ1-5, with 7 bases matching TRBD1. CDR1 is SGHAT, CDR2 FQNNGV, per germline. The CDR3 is made up of 14 amino acids. Trimming took 5 bases from V and 2 from J; bases not matched to a gene: 3. DNA for the CDR3: TGTGCCAGCAGCCTAACAGGGGGCAATCAGCCCCAGCATTTT. Protein sequence: CASSLTGGNQPQHF.

This rearrangement joins TRBV18 to TRBJ2-1, with 7 bases identical to TRBD2. The V gene's germline CDR1 is KGHSH and CDR2 LQKENI. J gave up 5 bases and V 6 bases, and 4 bases lay outside the gene matches. The CDR3 runs 13 residues. The CDR3 coding sequence is TGTGCCAGCTCGCGCGGACTAGACAATGAGCAGTTCTTC. Translated, it gives CASSRGLDNEQFF.

This clone was seen a few times. The CDR3 spells CASSRSIRTGGIETQYF. The CDR3 bases are TGTGCCAGCAGCCGATCGATCCGGACAGGCGGCATAGAGACCCAGTACTTC. V is TRBV9 and J is TRBJ2-5; 7 positions match TRBD1. V trimming: 4 bases; J trimming: 4 bases; junction bases outside the gene matches: 16. The CDR3 covers 17 residues. The V gene's germline CDR1 is SGDLS and CDR2 YYNGEE.

This rearrangement joins TRBV7-2 to TRBJ1-6, with TRBD1 matching over 8 bases. V lost 5 bases to trimming and J lost 6 bases; unmatched junction nucleotides: 9. Germline V gene data show CDR1 as SGHTA and CDR2 as FQGNSA. The CDR3 is 16 amino acids. This chain's CDR3 is CASSPGQGRANSPLHF. CDR3 bases: TGTGCCAGCAGCCCAGGACAGGGAAGGGCTAATTCACCCCTCCACTTT.

The chain carries TRBV27 and TRBJ2-7; no definite D call. Trimming cost V 0 bases and J 4 bases, with 10 bases left between them. Germline V gives CDR1 MNHEY, CDR2 SMNVEV (reference sequence). The length of the CDR3 is 14 residues. CDR3 in amino acids: CASSLSRGVYEQYF. The CDR3 DNA reads TGTGCCAGCAGTTTATCGCGTGGGGTATACGAGCAGTACTTC.

This clone was seen a few times. The CDR3 DNA is TGTGCCAGCAGTGCCAGCGGCTACGAGCAGTACTTC. Translating gives CASSASGYEQYF. V is TRBV2 and J is TRBJ2-7; D is perhaps TRBD2 (5 bases). The CDR3 contains 12 residues. Between the trimmed V and J ends, which lost 4 bases and 3 bases, there was a span of 7 bases. The germline V gene has CDR1 SNHLY and CDR2 FYNNEI. The complete variable domain, with remaining parts taken from reference TRBV2 and TRBJ2-7, reads EPEVTQTPSHQVTQMGQEVILRCVPISNHLYFYWYRQILGQKVEFLVSFYNNEISEKSEIFDDQFSVERPDGSNFTLKIRSTKLEDSAMYFCASSASGYEQYFGPGTRLTVT.

This clone has a handful of counts. The chain uses TRBV5-1 and TRBJ2-7; possible D gene TRBD1, 6 bases. Germline V gene sequence: CDR1 SGHRS, CDR2 YFSETQ. The CDR3 consists of 14 residues. Trimming removed 0 bases from V and 2 bases from J, with 9 bases in between. DNA of the CDR3: TGCGCCAGCAGCTTGGGGGACACCCCCTACGAGCAGTACTTC. Residues: CASSLGDTPYEQYF.

The V gene is TRBV28, the J gene TRBJ2-3; 9 nucleotides line up with TRBD2. Germline V gives CDR1 MDHEN, CDR2 SYDVKM. The J segment lost 0 bases and the V segment lost 5 bases, leaving 6 bases of the junction unmatched. The length of the CDR3 is 16 residues. The CDR3 here is CASSNIAGASTDTQYF. The DNA of the CDR3 is TGTGCCAGCAGTAACATAGCGGGAGCTAGCACAGATACGCAGTATTTT.

This chain links TRBV10-3 with TRBJ2-5; 7 bases fit TRBD2. The V gene end was trimmed by 5 bases and the J gene end by 5 bases; junction bases not matched to a gene: 14. Germline CDR1 is ENHRY and CDR2 is SYGVKD. The CDR3 is 16 amino acids. This CDR3 reads CAISFTSTSPGETQYF. CDR3 coding DNA: TGTGCCATCAGTTTCACCTCGACTAGCCCGGGGGAGACCCAGTACTTC.

There are a few counts of this clone. The chain employs TRBV29-1 and TRBJ2-5, with 8 bases lining up with TRBD1. J gave up 7 bases and V 6 bases, and 19 bases lay outside the gene matches. The germline gives CDR1 SQVTM, CDR2 ANQGSEA. CDR3 length: 16 amino acids. DNA of the CDR3: TGCAGCGTCCCCGCCGGCACCGGGACAACAGGGGGGACCCAGTACTTC. Amino acid sequence: CSVPAGTGTTGGTQYF.

This clone came up a few times. The J gene is TRBJ2-5, the V gene TRBV5-4, with TRBD2 matching 8 bases. After removal of 7 bases from V and 4 bases from J, the junction contained 9 bases not matched to a gene. CDR1 and CDR2 from the germline V gene are SGHNT and YYREEE (reference sequence). The CDR3 runs 14 residues. The CDR3 sequence: CASGKLAVGETQYF. The DNA for the CDR3 is TGTGCCAGCGGAAAACTAGCGGTGGGAGAGACCCAGTACTTC. Variable domain in full (rest from reference TRBV5-4 and TRBJ2-5): ETGVTQSPTHLIKTRGQQVTLRCSSQSGHNTVSWYQQALGQGPQFIFQYYREEENGRGNFPPRFSGLQFPNYSSELNVNALELDDSALYLCASGKLAVGETQYFGPGTRLLVL.

The V and J genes are TRBV7-2 and TRBJ1-1, with 8 bases aligning to TRBD1. After removal of 5 bases from V and 0 bases from J, the junction contained 5 bases not matched to a gene. CDR1 is SGHTA, CDR2 FQGNSA, per germline. This CDR3 contains 15 residues. The CDR3 DNA reads TGTGCCAGCAGCGCCCGACAGGGGCTGAACACTGAAGCTTTCTTT. Amino acid sequence: CASSARQGLNTEAFF.

The chain combines TRBV19 with TRBJ2-1; the match to TRBD2 covers 12 bases. The junction had 2 bases not matched to a gene; V was cut back by 4 bases and J by 7 bases. CDR3 size: 14 residues. Looked up from germline, CDR1 is LNHDA and CDR2 is SQIVND (reference sequence). CDR3 in amino acids: CASSTSGRGNEQFF. The DNA of the CDR3 is TGTGCCAGTAGTACTAGCGGGAGGGGTAATGAGCAGTTCTTC.

This clone was seen once. The V gene is TRBV7-2, the J gene TRBJ1-1; 8 bases line up with TRBD1. CDR3 length: 15 amino acids. Trimming took 4 bases from V and 1 from J; bases not matched to a gene: 5. The V gene's germline CDR1 is SGHTA and CDR2 FQGNSA. This chain's CDR3 is CASSSRTGWNTEAFF. The CDR3 bases are TGTGCCAGCAGCTCGCGGACAGGGTGGAACACTGAAGCTTTCTTT.

The gene calls are TRBV7-6 and TRBJ1-1; D is ambiguous. Trimming cost V 5 bases and J 11 bases, with 21 bases left between them. The CDR3 has 14 residues. Germline-derived CDR1 and CDR2 are SGHVS and FNYEAQ. The CDR3 reads CASSENTVSGRAFF. The CDR3, as DNA: TGTGCCAGCAGCGAAAACACAGTATCCGGGAGGGCTTTCTTT. The entire variable domain, with the rest obtained from reference TRBV7-6 and TRBJ1-1, is as follows: GAGVSQSPRYKVTKRGQDVALRCDPISGHVSLYWYRQALGQGPEFLTYFNYEAQQDKSGLPNDRFSAERPEGSISTLTIQRTEQRDSAMYRCASSENTVSGRAFFGQGTRLTVV.

The V and J genes are TRBV6-5 and TRBJ2-4; D is perhaps TRBD1 (6 bases). The CDR3 totals 14 residues. The V gene's germline CDR1 is MNHEY and CDR2 SVGAGI. Trimming stripped 4 bases from V and 2 bases from J, with 9 bases between. This chain's CDR3 is CASSSTGPKNIQYF. The CDR3 DNA reads TGTGCCAGCAGTTCCACAGGGCCCAAAAACATTCAGTACTTC.

This clone was observed a few times. This chain joins TRBV7-2 and TRBJ2-5, with TRBD2 matching 10 bases. CDR3 length equals 17 residues. Germline lookup yields CDR1 SGHTA and CDR2 FQGNSA. V trimming: 4 bases; J trimming: 3 bases; junction bases outside the gene matches: 11. This CDR3 is CASSSVRTSGNKETQYF. CDR3 coding DNA: TGTGCCAGCAGCTCGGTCCGGACTAGCGGAAACAAAGAGACCCAGTACTTC.

The genes are TRBV9 and TRBJ2-7; tentatively, D is TRBD2 (6 bases). The CDR3 totals 17 residues. CDR1 and CDR2 from the germline V gene are SGDLS and YYNGEE. Trimming stripped 5 bases from V and 6 bases from J, with 27 bases between. The CDR3, as DNA: TGTGCCAGCAGTAGAACGATCCAGAGCCCTGGGGAGGCCGAGCAGTACTTC. Its protein is CASSRTIQSPGEAEQYF.